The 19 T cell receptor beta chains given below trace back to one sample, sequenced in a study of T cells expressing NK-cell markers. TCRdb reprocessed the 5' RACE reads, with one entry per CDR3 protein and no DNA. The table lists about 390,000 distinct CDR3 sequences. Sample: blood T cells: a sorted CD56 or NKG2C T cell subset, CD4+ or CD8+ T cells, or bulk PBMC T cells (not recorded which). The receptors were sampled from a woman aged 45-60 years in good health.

The CDR3: CASRTRGGVVRENTEAFF. The V gene is TRBV27, the J gene TRBJ1-1; TCRdb selects TRBD1, and the lack of DNA leaves this call unchecked. The CDR3 loop spans 18 amino acids. The germline V gene encodes CDR1 MNHEY and CDR2 SMNVEV (reference sequence).

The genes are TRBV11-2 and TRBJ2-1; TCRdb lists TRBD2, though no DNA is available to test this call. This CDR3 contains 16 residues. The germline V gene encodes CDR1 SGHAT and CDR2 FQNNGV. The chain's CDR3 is CASSFLLAGGYNEQFF.

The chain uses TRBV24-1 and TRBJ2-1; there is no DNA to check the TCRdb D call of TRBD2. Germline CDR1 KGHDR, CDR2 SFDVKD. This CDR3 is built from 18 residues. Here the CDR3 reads CATSDRSRLAGKYNEQFF.

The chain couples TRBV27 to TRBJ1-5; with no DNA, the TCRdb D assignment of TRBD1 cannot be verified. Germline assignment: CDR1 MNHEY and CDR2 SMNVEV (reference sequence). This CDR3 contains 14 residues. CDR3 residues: CASSLRGDNQPQHF.

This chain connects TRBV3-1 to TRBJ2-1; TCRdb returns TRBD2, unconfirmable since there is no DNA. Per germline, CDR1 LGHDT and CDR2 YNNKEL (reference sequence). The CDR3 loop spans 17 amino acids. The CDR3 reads CASSQDGTRRLGNEQFF.

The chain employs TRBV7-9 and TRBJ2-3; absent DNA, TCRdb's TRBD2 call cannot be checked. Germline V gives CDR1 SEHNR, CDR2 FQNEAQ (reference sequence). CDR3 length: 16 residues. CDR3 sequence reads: CASSLSAGGFTDTQYF.

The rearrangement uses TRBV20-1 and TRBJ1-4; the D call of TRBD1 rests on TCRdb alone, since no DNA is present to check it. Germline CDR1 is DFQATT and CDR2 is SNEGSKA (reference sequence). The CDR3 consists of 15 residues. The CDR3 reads CSASLSNRPNEKLFF.

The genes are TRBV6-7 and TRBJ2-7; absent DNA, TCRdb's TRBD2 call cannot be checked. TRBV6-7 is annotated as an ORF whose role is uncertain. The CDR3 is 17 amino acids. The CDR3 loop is CASRRGLAGCASYEQYF.

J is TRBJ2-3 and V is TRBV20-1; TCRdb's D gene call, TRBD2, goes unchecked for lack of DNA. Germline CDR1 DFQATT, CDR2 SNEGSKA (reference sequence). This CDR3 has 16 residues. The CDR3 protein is CSASEPGLAFTDTQYF.

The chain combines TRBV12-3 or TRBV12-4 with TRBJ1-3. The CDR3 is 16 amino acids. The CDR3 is CASSALDRLSGNTIYF.

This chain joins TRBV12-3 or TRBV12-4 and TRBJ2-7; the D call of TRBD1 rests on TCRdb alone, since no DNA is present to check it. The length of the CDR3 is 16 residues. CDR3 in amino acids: CASSSRSRTGSHEQYF.

The CDR3 region is CASSSQTVRFNEQFF. The chain is built from TRBV12-3 or TRBV12-4 and TRBJ2-1. The CDR3 spans 15 residues.

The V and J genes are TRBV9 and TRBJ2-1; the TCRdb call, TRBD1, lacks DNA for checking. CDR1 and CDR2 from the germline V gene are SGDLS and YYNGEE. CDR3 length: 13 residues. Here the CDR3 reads CASTVPGEAEQFF. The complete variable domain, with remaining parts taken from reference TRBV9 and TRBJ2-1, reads DSGVTQTPKHLITATGQRVTLRCSPRSGDLSVYWYQQSLDQGLQFLIQYYNGEERAKGNILERFSAQQFPDLHSELNLSSLELGDSALYFCASTVPGEAEQFFGPGTRLTVL.

This chain's CDR3 is CASRGGSETQYF. The chain combines TRBV6-5 with TRBJ2-5; the TCRdb D gene call, TRBD2, has no DNA to confirm it. Germline V gives CDR1 MNHEY, CDR2 SVGAGI. The CDR3 consists of 12 residues.

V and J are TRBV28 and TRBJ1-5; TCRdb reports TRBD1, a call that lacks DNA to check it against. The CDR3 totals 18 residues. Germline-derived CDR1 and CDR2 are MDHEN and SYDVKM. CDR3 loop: CASSPHQGQGGSNQPQHF.

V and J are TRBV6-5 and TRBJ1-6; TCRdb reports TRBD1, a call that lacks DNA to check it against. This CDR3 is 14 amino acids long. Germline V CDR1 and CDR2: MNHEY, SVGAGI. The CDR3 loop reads CASSLQGVISPLHF.

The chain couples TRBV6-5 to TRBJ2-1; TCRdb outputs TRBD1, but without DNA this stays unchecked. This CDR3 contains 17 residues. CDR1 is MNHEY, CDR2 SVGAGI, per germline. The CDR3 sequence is CASSYDGGQFRYNEQFF.

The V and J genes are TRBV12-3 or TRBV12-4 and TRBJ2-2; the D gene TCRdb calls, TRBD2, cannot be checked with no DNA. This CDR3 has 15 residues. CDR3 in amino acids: CASSLGLMNTGELFF.

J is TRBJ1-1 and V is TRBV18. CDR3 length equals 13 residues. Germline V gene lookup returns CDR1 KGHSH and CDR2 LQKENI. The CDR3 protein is CASYFEVGTEAFF.